The 10 T cell receptor beta chains below were found in one sample sequenced in a study of T cells after yellow fever vaccination. TCRdb re-analysed the 5' RACE reads in MiXCR, keeping a single row per CDR3 protein. The sample records some 350,000 distinct CDR3 sequences, 3% to 4.5% being singletons. Sequencing used PBMCs, obtained 5 days after the yellow fever booster vaccination. The receptors come from a man in his late teens or twenties who received the YFV17D yellow fever vaccine.

This clonotype occurred many times. The chain employs TRBV20-1 and TRBJ2-1; no firm D call. Germline V gene data show CDR1 as DFQATT and CDR2 as SNEGSKA (reference sequence). CDR3 length: 11 amino acids. The DNA for the CDR3 is TGCAGCACAATAACCTACAATGAGCAGTTCTTC. Its translation: CSTITYNEQFF.

In this sample, this clonotype turned up a few times. The rearrangement joins TRBV24-1 to TRBJ1-2, with 9 bases identical to TRBD1. CDR1 is KGHDR and CDR2 is SFDVKD in the germline V gene. The junction had 2 bases not matched to a gene; V was cut back by 5 bases and J by 8 bases. This CDR3 has 12 amino acids. The CDR3 region has the DNA TGTGCCACCAGTGTGGACAGGGGAGGCTACACCTTC. It yields the protein CATSVDRGGYTF.

This clonotype was counted at least ten times. The chain has TRBV5-1 and TRBJ2-1, with a weak D call TRBD2 (7 bases). Germline V lookup: CDR1 SGHRS, CDR2 YFSETQ. The V and J ends lost 1 base and 2 bases respectively, with 10 bases between them. The CDR3 contains 15 residues. CDR3 loop: CASSLRGGTYNEQFF. The CDR3 DNA reads as TGCGCCAGCAGCTTGAGGGGGGGCACCTACAATGAGCAGTTCTTC. The full variable domain, rest sourced from reference TRBV5-1 and TRBJ2-1, is KAGVTQTPRYLIKTRGQQVTLSCSPISGHRSVSWYQQTPGQGLQFLFEYFSETQRNKGNFPGRFSGRQFSNSRSEMNVSTLELGDSALYLCASSLRGGTYNEQFFGPGTRLTVL.

The rearrangement uses TRBV20-1 and TRBJ2-7; TRBD1 agrees at 8 bases. The CDR3 has 13 residues. The V gene end was trimmed by 3 bases and the J gene end by 5 bases; junction bases not matched to a gene: 6. Germline lookup yields CDR1 DFQATT and CDR2 SNEGSKA (reference sequence). The CDR3 reads CSARDRERHEQYV. CDR3 nucleotide sequence: TGCAGTGCTAGGGACAGGGAACGACACGAGCAGTACGTC.

The rearrangement links TRBV4-1 to TRBJ2-5; 8 nucleotides align to TRBD2. Germline CDR1 reads MGHRA; CDR2 reads YSYEKL. There are 15 residues in the CDR3. Trimming cost V 3 bases and J 1 base; bases outside gene matches: 4. The CDR3 reads CASSQTGGGQETQYF. As DNA, the CDR3 is TGCGCCAGCAGCCAGACCGGGGGGGGCCAAGAGACCCAGTACTTC.

The chain uses TRBV9 and TRBJ1-6; 7 bases agree with TRBD1. Germline CDR1 and CDR2: SGDLS and YYNGEE. CDR3 size: 16 residues. V dropped 3 bases and J dropped 9; count of bases not matched to a gene: 12. CDR3 region: CASSERDRVLFSPLHF. CDR3 nucleotides: TGTGCCAGCAGCGAGAGAGACAGGGTTCTCTTTTCACCCCTCCACTTT.

This rearrangement joins TRBV20-1 to TRBJ1-2, with D uncertain. Trimming pared 0 bases from V and 1 base from J, leaving 18 bases between. This CDR3 spans 17 amino acids. CDR1 is DFQATT, CDR2 SNEGSKA, per germline (reference sequence). The CDR3, as DNA: TGCAGTGCTAGAGATTTAATCTCGGTCGGCAATAACTATGGCTACACCTTC. It encodes CSARDLISVGNNYGYTF.

The V and J genes are TRBV4-3 and TRBJ2-2, with 11 bases lining up with TRBD2. CDR1 is LGHNA and CDR2 is YSLEER in the germline V gene. Unmatched junction bases numbered 7, after V lost 0 bases and J lost 7 bases. The CDR3 covers 17 residues. CDR3 sequence (DNA): TGCGCCAGCAGCCAAGATAGACTAGCGGGGTTATACGGGGAGCTGTTTTTT. It translates to CASSQDRLAGLYGELFF.

This clonotype was seen only a few times. J is TRBJ1-1 and V is TRBV29-1; a possible D gene is TRBD1 (6 bases). This CDR3 has 13 residues. Trimming cost V 2 bases and J 0 bases, with 7 bases left between them. The germline CDR1 and CDR2 sequences are SQVTM and ANQGSEA. CDR3 DNA: TGCAGCGTTGAAACAGGGATGAACACTGAAGCTTTCTTT. Amino acids: CSVETGMNTEAFF.

This clonotype was observed many times. The rearrangement joins TRBV29-1 to TRBJ2-1, with D tentatively TRBD2 (5 bases). Trimming pared 0 bases from V and 0 bases from J, leaving 12 bases between. This CDR3 is built from 16 residues. Germline-derived CDR1 and CDR2 are SQVTM and ANQGSEA. Written as DNA, the CDR3 is TGCAGCGTTGAAGAAGATCGCGGGCGCTCCTACAATGAGCAGTTCTTC. Residues: CSVEEDRGRSYNEQFF.